The subject of this entry is one TCR beta chain. Produced via immunoSEQ multiplex PCR; TCRdb's table is partial and in-frame only. The sample lists tens of thousands of clones; just under 95% were seen once. This sample was taken from a study of technical replicates of blood from a handful of donors. Germline V gene data show CDR1 as MNHEY and CDR2 as SMNVEV (reference sequence). This CDR3 comprises 15 residues. Trimming shortened V by 8 bases and J by 1 base, and 17 bases separated the two germline ends. This TCR was recovered from a human donor in good health. Sequencing input: T cells isolated from PBMCs. The chain couples TRBV27 to TRBJ1-1, with D possibly TRBD1 on 5 matching bases. The CDR3 is CASWQRETENTEAFF. As DNA, the CDR3 is TGTGCCAGCTGGCAGAGAGAGACAGAGAACACTGAAGCTTTCTTT.